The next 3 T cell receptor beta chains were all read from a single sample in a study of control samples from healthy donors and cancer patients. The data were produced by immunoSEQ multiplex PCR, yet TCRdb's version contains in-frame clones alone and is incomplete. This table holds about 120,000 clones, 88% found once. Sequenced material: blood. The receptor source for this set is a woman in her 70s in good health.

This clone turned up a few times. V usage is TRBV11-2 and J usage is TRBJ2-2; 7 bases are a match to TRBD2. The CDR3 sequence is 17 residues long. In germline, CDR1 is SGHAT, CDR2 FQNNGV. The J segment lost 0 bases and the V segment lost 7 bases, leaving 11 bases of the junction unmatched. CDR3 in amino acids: CASKASGNVANTGELFF. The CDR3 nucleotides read TGTGCCAGCAAGGCTAGCGGAAACGTAGCGAACACCGGGGAGCTGTTTTTT.

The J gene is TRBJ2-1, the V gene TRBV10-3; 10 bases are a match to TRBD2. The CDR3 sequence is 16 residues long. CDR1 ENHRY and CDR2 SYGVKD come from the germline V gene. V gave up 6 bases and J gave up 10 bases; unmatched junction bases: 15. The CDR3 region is CAIRMSTSGAAFEQFF. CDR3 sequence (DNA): TGTGCCATCAGGATGTCCACTAGCGGGGCTGCGTTCGAGCAGTTCTTC.

The CDR3 DNA follows: TGTGCCACCAGTGAGTCAGCGGGGCGCTACTACAATGAGCAGTTCTTC. It encodes CATSESAGRYYNEQFF. The chain recombines TRBV24-1 with TRBJ2-1; 7 bases are a match to TRBD2. CDR3 length: 16 amino acids. Trimming removed 4 bases from V and 3 bases from J; junction bases left unmatched: 8. Germline V gives CDR1 KGHDR, CDR2 SFDVKD.